This T cell receptor (beta chain) came from a study of PD-L1 blockade in urothelial cancer. Turning to the study itself: Prior regimens of chemotherapy numbered 0 to 3 per patient.

TCRdb's table, derived via immunoSEQ multiplex PCR, lists solely in-frame clones and lacks some. The table lists some 50,000 clones, roughly nine tenths of them singletons. This clone was seen a few times. Time point of the sample: pretreatment peripheral blood. The cohort comprised individuals with locally advanced or metastatic urothelial carcinoma. This receptor was obtained from a woman aged 60-75 years with urothelial cancer. The sample was PBMCs, taken around atezolizumab (anti-PD-L1) treatment.

CDR3 sequence: CASSTGQGNSPLHF. The CDR3 coding sequence is TGTGCCAGCAGCACAGGACAGGGGAATTCACCCCTCCACTTT. This chain joins TRBV5-8 and TRBJ1-6; 9 nucleotides agree with TRBD1. V dropped 4 bases and J dropped 7; count of bases not matched to a gene: 3. This CDR3 has 14 amino acids. In germline, CDR1 is SGHTS, CDR2 YDEGEE.